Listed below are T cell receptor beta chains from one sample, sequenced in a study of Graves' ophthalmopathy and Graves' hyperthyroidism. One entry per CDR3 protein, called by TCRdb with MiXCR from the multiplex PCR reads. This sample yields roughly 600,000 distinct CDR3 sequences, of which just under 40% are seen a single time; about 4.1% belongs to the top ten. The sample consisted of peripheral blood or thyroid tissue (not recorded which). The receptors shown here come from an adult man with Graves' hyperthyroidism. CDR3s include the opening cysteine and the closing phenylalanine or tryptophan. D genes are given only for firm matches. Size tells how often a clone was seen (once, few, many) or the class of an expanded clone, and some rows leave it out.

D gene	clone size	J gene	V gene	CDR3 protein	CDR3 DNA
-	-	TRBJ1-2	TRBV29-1	CSAGTNLNYGYTF	TGCAGCGCCGGGACCAATCTTAACTATGGCTACACCTTC
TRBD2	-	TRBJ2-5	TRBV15	CATSRDLAGGGETQYF	TGTGCCACCAGCAGAGACCTAGCGGGAGGTGGAGAGACCCAGTACTTC
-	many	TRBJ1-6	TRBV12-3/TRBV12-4	CASSKGRLNSPLHF	TGTGCCAGCTCCAAGGGACGTCTAAATTCACCCCTCCACTTT
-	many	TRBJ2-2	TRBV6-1	CASSTGPNTGELFF	TGTGCCAGCAGCACCGGGCCGAACACCGGGGAGCTGTTTTTT
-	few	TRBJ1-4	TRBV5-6	CASSLYSHGNEKLFF	TGTGCCAGCAGCTTGTACTCCCACGGAAACGAAAAACTGTTTTTT
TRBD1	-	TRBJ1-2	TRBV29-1	CSVRGQGYGYTF	TGCAGCGTTAGAGGACAGGGCTATGGCTACACCTTC
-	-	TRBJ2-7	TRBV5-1	CASSFGPNRQALRPYEQYF	TGCGCCAGCAGCTTTGGGCCGAACCGTCAAGCGCTACGCCCCTACGAGCAGTACTTC
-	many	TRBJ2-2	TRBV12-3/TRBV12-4	CASSAAGPNTGELFF	TGTGCCAGCAGTGCTGCGGGACCGAACACCGGGGAGCTGTTTTTT
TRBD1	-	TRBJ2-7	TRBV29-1	CSSMYPVVTGGYEQYF	TGCAGCAGTATGTACCCCGTCGTGACAGGGGGCTACGAGCAGTACTTC
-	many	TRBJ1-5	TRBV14	CASSQSSNQPQHF	TGTGCCAGCAGCCAGTCTAGCAATCAGCCCCAGCATTTT
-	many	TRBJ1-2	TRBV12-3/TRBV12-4	CASSFTLQGFNNYGYTF	TGTGCCAGCAGTTTCACCCTACAGGGCTTCAATAACTATGGCTACACCTTC
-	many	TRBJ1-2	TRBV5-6	CASSLGENYGYTF	TGTGCCAGCAGCTTGGGGGAGAACTATGGCTACACCTTC
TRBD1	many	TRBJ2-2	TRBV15	CATSRVQRGLATGELFF	TGTGCCACCAGCAGAGTTCAGAGGGGGCTAGCCACCGGGGAGCTGTTTTTT
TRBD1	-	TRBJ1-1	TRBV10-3	CAISYGTGDTF	TGTGCCATCAGCTATGGGACAGGGGATACCTTT
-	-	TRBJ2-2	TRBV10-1	CASSEPGTRELFF	TGCGCCAGCAGTGAACCAGGAACCAGGGAGCTGTTTTTT
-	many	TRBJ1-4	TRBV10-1	CASSEKYNEKLFF	TGCGCCAGCAGTGAGAAGTATAATGAAAAACTGTTTTTT
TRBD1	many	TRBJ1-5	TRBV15	CATSLQGGHQPQHF	TGTGCCACCAGCCTACAGGGGGGGCATCAGCCCCAGCATTTT
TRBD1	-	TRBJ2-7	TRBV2	CASRVGTGDYEQYF	TGTGCCAGCAGGGTCGGGACAGGGGACTACGAGCAGTACTTC
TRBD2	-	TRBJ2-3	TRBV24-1	CATSTSGTPTDTQYF	TGTGCCACCAGCACTAGCGGAACACCCACAGATACGCAGTATTTT
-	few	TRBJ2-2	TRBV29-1	CSVEDLGTGELFF	TGCAGCGTTGAAGATCTGGGGACAGGGGAGCTGTTTTTT
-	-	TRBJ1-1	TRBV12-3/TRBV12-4	CASSLREGATEAFF	TGTGCCAGCAGTTTAAGGGAGGGAGCCACTGAAGCTTTCTTT
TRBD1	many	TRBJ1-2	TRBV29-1	CSVEGYTSGQLNYGYTF	TGCAGCGTTGAAGGATATACCTCGGGACAGCTAAACTATGGCTACACCTTC